A single sample gave rise to the 6 T cell receptor beta chains below, sequenced in a study of beta chain features in type 1 diabetes (dated by TCRdb to 2016 to 2019). The method was the immunoSEQ multiplex PCR assay. All of the isolated RNA was reverse transcribed with the High Capacity cDNA Reverse Transcription Kit, so expressed TCRB transcripts were sequenced. In TCRdb, the immuneACCESS table is reduced to in-frame sequences with V and J assigned. These tables do not hold every clone; where another copy was compared, an unresolved V gene accounts for under half, and the others remain unexplained. The sample table holds some 230,000 clones, of which more than 9% were seen once. The top ten hold 0.03% to 0.04% of the sample. Input material: naive CD4+ T cells from blood. This specimen's cell subset or site label, interpreted: true naive CD4+ T cells. These receptors were taken from a woman younger than 35 in good health.

This clone was seen a handful of times. The chain combines TRBV6-1 with TRBJ1-5; no clear D gene. V lost 7 bases and J 7 bases, leaving 14 bases between the germline ends. Germline V gene sequence: CDR1 MNHNS, CDR2 SASEGT. The CDR3 sequence is 13 residues long. CDR3 sequence: CASTLQMRQPQHF. CDR3 nucleotides: TGTGCCAGCACTTTACAGATGCGACAGCCCCAGCATTTT.

The sample holds a few counts of this clone. The CDR3 coding sequence is TGTGCCAGCAGCTCCCAGGGACTAGCGGGAGGGGGGGAGACCCAGTACTTC. This sequence encodes CASSSQGLAGGGETQYF. The chain recombines TRBV5-5 with TRBJ2-5; 16 nucleotides agree with TRBD2. This CDR3 is 17 amino acids long. Germline CDR1 SGHKS, CDR2 YYEKEE (reference sequence). The V gene end was trimmed by 3 bases and the J gene end by 5 bases; junction bases not matched to a gene: 7.

This clone was counted once. V gene TRBV9 combines with J gene TRBJ2-5, with 16 bases lining up with TRBD2. Germline CDR1 SGDLS, CDR2 YYNGEE. Trimming cost V 0 bases and J 2 bases; bases outside gene matches: 7. This CDR3 is 19 amino acids long. The CDR3 here is CASSVESGTSGGAQETQYF. The CDR3 nucleotides read TGTGCCAGCAGCGTAGAATCAGGGACTAGCGGGGGGGCACAAGAGACCCAGTACTTC. The full variable domain, its missing parts supplied by reference TRBV9 and TRBJ2-5, is DSGVTQTPKHLITATGQRVTLRCSPRSGDLSVYWYQQSLDQGLQFLIQYYNGEERAKGNILERFSAQQFPDLHSELNLSSLELGDSALYFCASSVESGTSGGAQETQYFGPGTRLLVL.

This chain connects TRBV7-9 to TRBJ1-5, with unresolved D. The ends were cut back, 1 base at V and 5 bases at J, with 9 bases in the middle. Germline assignment: CDR1 SEHNR and CDR2 FQNEAQ (reference sequence). This CDR3 has 14 residues. The CDR3 protein is CASSLGGFDQPQHF. For the CDR3, the DNA is TGTGCCAGCAGCTTAGGAGGGTTCGATCAGCCCCAGCATTTT.

This clone has just a few counts. Here the CDR3 DNA reads TGTGCCAGCAGCTTCCCCAGCGGGAGGGCCGGTTTGTATGAGCAGTTCTTC. Translation gives CASSFPSGRAGLYEQFF. The chain recombines TRBV7-9 with TRBJ2-1; the match to TRBD2 covers 10 bases. Germline CDR1 and CDR2: SEHNR and FQNEAQ (reference sequence). Germline trimming cut 3 bases from V and 8 bases from J; bases unmatched to any gene: 13. CDR3 size: 17 residues.

The chain uses TRBV15 and TRBJ1-3; unclear D gene. Trimming shortened V by 0 bases and J by 0 bases, and 6 bases separated the two germline ends. This CDR3 has 15 amino acids. CDR1 is LNHNV and CDR2 is YYDKDF in the germline V gene (reference sequence). Written as DNA, the CDR3 is TGTGCCACCAGCAGAGACGGGTTCTCTGGAAACACCATATATTTT. The encoded protein is CATSRDGFSGNTIYF.